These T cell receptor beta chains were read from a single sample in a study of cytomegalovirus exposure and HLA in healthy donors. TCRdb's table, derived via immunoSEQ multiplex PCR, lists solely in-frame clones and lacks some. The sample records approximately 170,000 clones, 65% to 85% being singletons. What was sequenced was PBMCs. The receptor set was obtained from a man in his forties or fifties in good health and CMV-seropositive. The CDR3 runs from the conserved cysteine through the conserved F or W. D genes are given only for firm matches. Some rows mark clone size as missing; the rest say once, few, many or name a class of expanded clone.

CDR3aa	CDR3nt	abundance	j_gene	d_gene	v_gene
CASSPGDYSYEQYF	TGTGCCAGCAGTCCAGGAGACTACTCCTACGAGCAGTACTTC	few	TRBJ2-7	.	TRBV28
CASRPTGAGNTIYF	TGTGCCAGCAGACCAACAGGGGCGGGGAACACCATATATTTT	.	TRBJ1-3	TRBD1	TRBV2
CASSLETPNYGYTF	TGCGCCAGCAGCTTGGAGACACCTAACTATGGCTACACCTTC	.	TRBJ1-2	.	TRBV5-1
CASSLGLAGSYEQYF	TGCGCCAGCAGCTTGGGCCTAGCAGGCTCCTACGAGCAGTACTTC	few	TRBJ2-7	.	TRBV5-1
CASSISGGRTEAFF	TGTGCCAGTAGTATCTCGGGGGGAAGGACTGAAGCTTTCTTT	.	TRBJ1-1	.	TRBV19
CASSIAGTSGYEQYF	TGTGCCAGCAGTATTGCCGGGACTAGTGGGTACGAGCAGTACTTC	.	TRBJ2-7	TRBD2	TRBV6-5
CASSLAETGREKLFF	TGTGCCAGCAGCTTGGCCGAGACAGGTCGCGAAAAACTGTTTTTT	.	TRBJ1-4	.	TRBV5-6
CASSVTGGTEAFF	TGTGCCAGCAGCGTAACAGGGGGTACTGAAGCTTTCTTT	.	TRBJ1-1	TRBD1	TRBV9
CSLQGQYEQYF	TGCAGTCTACAGGGGCAGTACGAGCAGTACTTC	.	TRBJ2-7	TRBD1	TRBV20-1
CASSESGAGDEKLFF	TGCGCCAGCAGTGAGTCGGGAGCGGGCGATGAAAAACTGTTTTTT	.	TRBJ1-4	.	TRBV10-2
CSHREVMDTEAFF	TGCAGCCATAGAGAGGTTATGGACACTGAAGCTTTCTTT	.	TRBJ1-1	.	TRBV29-1
CASSTRGLGEKLFF	TGTGCCAGCAGTACCAGGGGGCTGGGTGAAAAACTGTTTTTT	.	TRBJ1-4	TRBD1	TRBV28
CASSAGLGDEKLFF	TGTGCCAGCTCCGCAGGGCTTGGAGATGAAAAACTGTTTTTT	.	TRBJ1-4	.	TRBV18
CASSFVGGYEQYF	TGTGCCAGCAGCTTCGTGGGGGGCTACGAGCAGTACTTC	.	TRBJ2-7	.	TRBV7-3
CASSKGHEQYF	TGTGCCAGTAGCAAGGGGCACGAGCAGTACTTC	.	TRBJ2-7	.	TRBV19
CASSLYGGGGRQDQPQHF	TGTGCCAGCAGCTTGTATGGGGGGGGAGGCAGGCAAGATCAGCCCCAGCATTTT	.	TRBJ1-5	.	TRBV5-6
CASRRETWSDTQYF	TGTGCCAGCAGACGGGAGACTTGGTCAGATACGCAGTATTTT	few	TRBJ2-3	.	TRBV27
CAWSARLAGNEQFF	TGTGCCTGGAGTGCTAGACTAGCCGGCAATGAGCAGTTCTTC	.	TRBJ2-1	TRBD2	TRBV30
CASSLGSLAGGQETQYF	TGCGCCAGCAGCTTGGGGTCCCTAGCGGGGGGTCAAGAGACCCAGTACTTC	.	TRBJ2-5	TRBD2	TRBV5-1
CAWSPDRVTEAFF	TGTGCCTGGAGTCCGGACAGGGTCACTGAAGCTTTCTTT	.	TRBJ1-1	TRBD1	TRBV30
CASSPRAREGETQYF	TGTGCCAGCTCACCACGGGCCAGGGAGGGGGAGACCCAGTACTTC	.	TRBJ2-5	TRBD2	TRBV18
CASSPQREWGYEQYF	TGTGCCAGCAGTCCTCAGCGGGAGTGGGGCTACGAGCAGTACTTC	once	TRBJ2-7	TRBD2	TRBV27
CASSKTGNYGYTF	TGTGCCAGCAGCAAGACAGGGAACTATGGCTACACCTTC	.	TRBJ1-2	TRBD1	TRBV6-5
CASSPLLEQYF	TGTGCCAGCTCACCACTCCTAGAGCAGTACTTC	few	TRBJ2-7	.	TRBV18
CASGDRDTGGNEKLFF	TGTGCCAGCGGCGATCGAGACACAGGGGGTAATGAAAAACTGTTTTTT	few	TRBJ1-4	TRBD1	TRBV7-9
CASSEETQYF	TGTGCCAGCTCCGAAGAGACCCAGTACTTC	.	TRBJ2-5	.	TRBV18
CASGTLAGRSEQYF	TGCGCCAGTGGAACTCTGGCGGGACGCAGCGAGCAGTACTTC	once	TRBJ2-7	.	TRBV5-1
CASSLEVLQGSGYGYTF	TGTGCCAGCAGCTTAGAGGTTCTCCAGGGATCGGGCTATGGCTACACCTTC	.	TRBJ1-2	.	TRBV7-9
CASSLQQGSEQYF	TGTGCCAGCAGCTTACAACAGGGGTCCGAGCAGTACTTC	few	TRBJ2-7	TRBD1	TRBV7-8